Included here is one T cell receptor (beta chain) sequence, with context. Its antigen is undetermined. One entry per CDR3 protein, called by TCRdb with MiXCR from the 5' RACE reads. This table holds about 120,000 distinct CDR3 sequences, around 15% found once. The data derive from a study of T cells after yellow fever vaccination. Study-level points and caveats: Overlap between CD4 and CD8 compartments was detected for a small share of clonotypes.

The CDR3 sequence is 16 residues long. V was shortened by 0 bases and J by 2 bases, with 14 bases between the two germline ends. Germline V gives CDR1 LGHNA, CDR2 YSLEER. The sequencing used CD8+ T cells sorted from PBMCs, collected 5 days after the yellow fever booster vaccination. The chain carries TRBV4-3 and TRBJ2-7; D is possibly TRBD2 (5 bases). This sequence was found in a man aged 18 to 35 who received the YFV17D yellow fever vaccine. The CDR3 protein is CASSQDDTAGTYEQYF. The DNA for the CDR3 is TGCGCCAGCAGCCAAGATGACACGGCGGGCACCTACGAGCAGTACTTC.